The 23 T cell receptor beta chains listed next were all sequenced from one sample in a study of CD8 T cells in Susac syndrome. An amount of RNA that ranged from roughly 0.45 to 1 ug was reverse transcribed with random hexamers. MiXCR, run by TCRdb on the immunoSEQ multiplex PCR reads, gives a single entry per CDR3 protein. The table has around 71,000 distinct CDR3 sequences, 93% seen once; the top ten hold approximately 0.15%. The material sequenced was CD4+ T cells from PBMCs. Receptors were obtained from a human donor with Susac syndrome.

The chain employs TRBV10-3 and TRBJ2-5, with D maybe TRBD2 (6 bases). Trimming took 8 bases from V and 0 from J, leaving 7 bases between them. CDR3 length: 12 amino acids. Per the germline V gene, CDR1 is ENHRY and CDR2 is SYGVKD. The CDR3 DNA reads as TGTGCCATCGGCGGGAACCAAGAGACCCAGTACTTC. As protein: CAIGGNQETQYF.

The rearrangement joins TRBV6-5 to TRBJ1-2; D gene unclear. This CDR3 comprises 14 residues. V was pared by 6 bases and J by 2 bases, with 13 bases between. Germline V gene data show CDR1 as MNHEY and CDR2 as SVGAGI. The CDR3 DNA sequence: TGTGCCAGCAGCCCCCCATCACCAAACTATGGCTACACCTTC. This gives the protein CASSPPSPNYGYTF.

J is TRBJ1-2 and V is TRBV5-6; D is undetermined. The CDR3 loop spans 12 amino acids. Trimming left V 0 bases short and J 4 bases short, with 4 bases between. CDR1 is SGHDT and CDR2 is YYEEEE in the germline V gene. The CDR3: CASSLASYGYTF. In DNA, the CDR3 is TGTGCCAGCAGCTTGGCTAGCTATGGCTACACCTTC.

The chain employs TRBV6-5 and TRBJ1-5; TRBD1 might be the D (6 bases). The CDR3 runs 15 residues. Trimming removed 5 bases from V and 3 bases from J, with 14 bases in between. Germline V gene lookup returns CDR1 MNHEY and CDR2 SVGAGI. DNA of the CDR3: TGTGCCAGCAGTCGGGTCAGGGACACCAATCAGCCCCAGCATTTT. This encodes CASSRVRDTNQPQHF.

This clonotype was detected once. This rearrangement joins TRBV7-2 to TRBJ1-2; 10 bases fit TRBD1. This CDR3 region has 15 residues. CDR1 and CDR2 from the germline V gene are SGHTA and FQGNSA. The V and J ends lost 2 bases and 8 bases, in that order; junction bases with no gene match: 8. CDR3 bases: TGTGCCAGCAGCTTAACCTCCGGGACAGGGGTCGGCTACACCTTC. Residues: CASSLTSGTGVGYTF.

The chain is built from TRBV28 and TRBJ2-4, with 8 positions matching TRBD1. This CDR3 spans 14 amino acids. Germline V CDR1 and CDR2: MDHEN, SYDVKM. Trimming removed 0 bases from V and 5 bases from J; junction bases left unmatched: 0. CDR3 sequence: CASSLWDRENIQYF. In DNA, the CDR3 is TGTGCCAGCAGTTTATGGGACAGGGAAAACATTCAGTACTTC.

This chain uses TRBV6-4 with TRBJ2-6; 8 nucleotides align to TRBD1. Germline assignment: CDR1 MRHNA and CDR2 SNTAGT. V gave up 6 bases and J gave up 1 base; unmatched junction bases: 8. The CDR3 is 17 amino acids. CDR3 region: CASSKNHRGSGANVLTF. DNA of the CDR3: TGTGCCAGCAGCAAGAACCACAGGGGGTCTGGGGCCAACGTCCTGACTTTC.

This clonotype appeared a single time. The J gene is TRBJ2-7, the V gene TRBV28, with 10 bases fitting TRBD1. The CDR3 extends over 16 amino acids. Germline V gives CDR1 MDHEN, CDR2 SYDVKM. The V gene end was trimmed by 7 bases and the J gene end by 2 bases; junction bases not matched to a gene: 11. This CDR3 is CASKSHRGTGAYEQYF. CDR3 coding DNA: TGTGCCAGCAAATCACACCGAGGGACAGGGGCCTACGAGCAGTACTTC. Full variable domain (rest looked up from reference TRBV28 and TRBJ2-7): DVKVTQSSRYLVKRTGEKVFLECVQDMDHENMFWYRQDPGLGLRLIYFSYDVKMKEKGDIPEGYSVSREKKERFSLILESASTNQTSMYLCASKSHRGTGAYEQYFGPGTRLTVT.

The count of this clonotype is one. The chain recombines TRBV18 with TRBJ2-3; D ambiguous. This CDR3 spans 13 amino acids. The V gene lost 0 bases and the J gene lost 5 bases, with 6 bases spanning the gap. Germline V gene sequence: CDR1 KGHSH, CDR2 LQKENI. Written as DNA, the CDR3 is TGTGCCAGCTCACCACCGCCCGGAGATACGCAGTATTTT. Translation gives CASSPPPGDTQYF.

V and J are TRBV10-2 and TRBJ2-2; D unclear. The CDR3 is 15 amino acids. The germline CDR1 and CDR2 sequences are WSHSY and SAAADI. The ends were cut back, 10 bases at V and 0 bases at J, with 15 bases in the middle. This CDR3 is CATRVLIANTGELFF. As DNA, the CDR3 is TGCGCCACCAGAGTGTTGATAGCGAACACCGGGGAGCTGTTTTTT.

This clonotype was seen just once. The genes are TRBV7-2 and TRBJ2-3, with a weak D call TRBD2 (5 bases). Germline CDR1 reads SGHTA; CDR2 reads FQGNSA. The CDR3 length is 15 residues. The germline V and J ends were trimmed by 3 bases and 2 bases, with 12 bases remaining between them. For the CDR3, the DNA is TGTGCCAGCAGCTTTCAGGTGGAGGCCACAGATACGCAGTATTTT. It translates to CASSFQVEATDTQYF.

The CDR3: CASSPVGVFYEQYF. The CDR3 bases are TGTGCCAGCAGCCCGGTTGGGGTATTCTACGAGCAGTACTTC. The chain is built from TRBV5-6 and TRBJ2-7, with no clear D. CDR1 is SGHDT, CDR2 YYEEEE, per germline. The CDR3 has 14 residues. Between the trimmed V and J ends, which lost 4 bases and 3 bases, there was a span of 14 bases.

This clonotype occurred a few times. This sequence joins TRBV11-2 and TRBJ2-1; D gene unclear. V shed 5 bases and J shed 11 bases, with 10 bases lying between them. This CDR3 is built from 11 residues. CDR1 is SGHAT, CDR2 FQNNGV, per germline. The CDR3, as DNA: TGTGCCAGCAGCGGGCACTCTCAGCAGTTCTTC. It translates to CASSGHSQQFF.

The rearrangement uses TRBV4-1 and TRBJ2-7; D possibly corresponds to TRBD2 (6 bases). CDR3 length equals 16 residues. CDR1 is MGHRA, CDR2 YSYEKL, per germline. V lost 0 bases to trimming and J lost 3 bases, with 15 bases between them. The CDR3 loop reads CASSQERRVSLYEQYF. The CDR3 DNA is TGCGCCAGCAGCCAAGAGAGGAGGGTCTCTCTCTACGAGCAGTACTTC.

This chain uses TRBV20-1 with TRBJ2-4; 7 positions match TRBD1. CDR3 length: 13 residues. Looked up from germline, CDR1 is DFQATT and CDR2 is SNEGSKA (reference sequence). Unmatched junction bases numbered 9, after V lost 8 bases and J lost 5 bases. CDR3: CSPLRGPQNIQYF. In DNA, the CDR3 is TGCAGTCCCTTGAGGGGGCCTCAAAACATTCAGTACTTC.

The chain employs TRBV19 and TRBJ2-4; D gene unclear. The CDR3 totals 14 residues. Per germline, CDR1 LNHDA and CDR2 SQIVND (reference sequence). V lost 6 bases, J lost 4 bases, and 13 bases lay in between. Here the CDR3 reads CASRPPAPKNIQYF. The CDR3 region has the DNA TGTGCCAGTAGGCCCCCGGCCCCTAAAAACATTCAGTACTTC.

The CDR3 loop is CASSGWGEPQHF. CDR3 DNA sequence: TGTGCCAGCAGTGGTTGGGGGGAGCCCCAGCATTTT. This chain links TRBV2 with TRBJ1-5, with D possibly being TRBD1 (5 bases). Trimming shortened V by 4 bases and J by 8 bases, and 9 bases separated the two germline ends. CDR3 length: 12 amino acids. The germline V gene encodes CDR1 SNHLY and CDR2 FYNNEI.

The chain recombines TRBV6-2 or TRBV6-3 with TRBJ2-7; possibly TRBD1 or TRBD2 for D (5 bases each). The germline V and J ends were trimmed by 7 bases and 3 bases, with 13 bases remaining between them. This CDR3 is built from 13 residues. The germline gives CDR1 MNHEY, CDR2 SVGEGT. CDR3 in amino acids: CASKRDGYYEQYF. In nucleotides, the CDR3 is TGTGCCAGCAAAAGGGACGGCTACTACGAGCAGTACTTC.

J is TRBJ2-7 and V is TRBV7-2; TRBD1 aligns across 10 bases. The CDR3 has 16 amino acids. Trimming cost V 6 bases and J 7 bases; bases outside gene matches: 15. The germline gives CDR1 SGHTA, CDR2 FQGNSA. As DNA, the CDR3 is TGTGCCAGCAGTTTAACCTCCGGGACAGGGGAACGGGAGCAGTACTTC. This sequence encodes CASSLTSGTGEREQYF.

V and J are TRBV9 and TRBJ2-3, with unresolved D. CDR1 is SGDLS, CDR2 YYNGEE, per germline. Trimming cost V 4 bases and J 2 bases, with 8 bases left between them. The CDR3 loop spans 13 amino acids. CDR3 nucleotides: TGTGCCAGCAGCACCCTCAACACAGATACGCAGTATTTT. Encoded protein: CASSTLNTDTQYF.

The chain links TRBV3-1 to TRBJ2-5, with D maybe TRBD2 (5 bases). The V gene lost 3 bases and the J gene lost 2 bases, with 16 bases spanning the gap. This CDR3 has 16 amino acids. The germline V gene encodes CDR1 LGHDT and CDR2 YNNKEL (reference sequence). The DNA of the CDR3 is TGTGCCAGCAGCCACTACTACCAACGGGGTCAAGAGACCCAGTACTTC. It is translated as CASSHYYQRGQETQYF.

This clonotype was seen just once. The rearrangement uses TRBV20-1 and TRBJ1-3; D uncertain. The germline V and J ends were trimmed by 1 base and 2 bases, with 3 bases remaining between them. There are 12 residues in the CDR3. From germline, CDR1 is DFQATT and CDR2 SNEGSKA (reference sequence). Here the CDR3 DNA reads TGCAGTGCTAGAGCAGCTGGAAACACCATATATTTT. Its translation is CSARAAGNTIYF.

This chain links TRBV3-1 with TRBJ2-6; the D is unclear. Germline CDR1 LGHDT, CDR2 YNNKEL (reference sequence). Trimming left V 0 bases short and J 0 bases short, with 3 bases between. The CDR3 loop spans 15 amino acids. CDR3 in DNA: TGTGCCAGCAGCCAAGACAACTCTGGGGCCAACGTCCTGACTTTC. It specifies CASSQDNSGANVLTF.